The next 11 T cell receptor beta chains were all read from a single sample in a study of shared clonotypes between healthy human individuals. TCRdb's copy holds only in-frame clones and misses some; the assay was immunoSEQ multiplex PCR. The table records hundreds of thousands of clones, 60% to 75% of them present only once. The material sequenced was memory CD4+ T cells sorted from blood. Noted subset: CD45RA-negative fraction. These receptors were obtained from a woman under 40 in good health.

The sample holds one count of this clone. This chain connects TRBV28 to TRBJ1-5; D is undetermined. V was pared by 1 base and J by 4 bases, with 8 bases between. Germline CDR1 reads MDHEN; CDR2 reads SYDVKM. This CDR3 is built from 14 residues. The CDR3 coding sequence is TGTGCCAGCAGTTTATTAAAAAGAAATCAGCCCCAGCATTTT. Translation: CASSLLKRNQPQHF.

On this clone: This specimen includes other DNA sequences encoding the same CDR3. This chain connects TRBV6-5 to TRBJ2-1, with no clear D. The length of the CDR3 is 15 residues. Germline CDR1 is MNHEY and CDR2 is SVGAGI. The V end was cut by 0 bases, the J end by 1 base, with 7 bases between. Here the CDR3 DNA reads TGTGCCAGCAGTTACTCGAGTGGATCCTACAATGAGCAGTTCTTC. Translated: CASSYSSGSYNEQFF.

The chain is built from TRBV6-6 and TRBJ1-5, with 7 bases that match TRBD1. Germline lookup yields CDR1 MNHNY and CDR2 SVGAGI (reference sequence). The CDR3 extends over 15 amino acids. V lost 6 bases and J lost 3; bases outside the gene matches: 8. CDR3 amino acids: CASSYGQEFNQPQHF. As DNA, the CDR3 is TGTGCCAGCAGCTACGGACAGGAGTTCAATCAGCCCCAGCATTTT.

The DNA for the CDR3 is TGTGCCAGCAGTGAAGGGGGGGACTTCCAAGAGACCCAGTACTTC. Its protein is CASSEGGDFQETQYF. The V gene is TRBV6-1, the J gene TRBJ2-5, with D perhaps matching TRBD2 (6 bases). CDR1 is MNHNS, CDR2 SASEGT, per germline. There are 15 residues in the CDR3. V dropped 1 base and J dropped 1 base, with 10 bases sitting between them.

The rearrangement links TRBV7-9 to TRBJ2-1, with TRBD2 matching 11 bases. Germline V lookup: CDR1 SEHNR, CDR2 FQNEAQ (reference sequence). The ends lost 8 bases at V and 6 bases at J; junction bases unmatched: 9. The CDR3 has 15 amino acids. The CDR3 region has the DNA TGTGCCAGCCGGACTAGCGGGTCGCTGGCCAATGAGCAGTTCTTC. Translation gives CASRTSGSLANEQFF.

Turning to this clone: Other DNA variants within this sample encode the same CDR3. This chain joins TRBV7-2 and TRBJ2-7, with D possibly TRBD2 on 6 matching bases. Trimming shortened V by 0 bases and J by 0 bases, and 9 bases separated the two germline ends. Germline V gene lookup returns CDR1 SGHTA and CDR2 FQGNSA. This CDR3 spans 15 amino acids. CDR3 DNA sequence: TGTGCCAGCAGCTTAGCGGGAGGCAGCTCCTACGAGCAGTACTTC. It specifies CASSLAGGSSYEQYF.

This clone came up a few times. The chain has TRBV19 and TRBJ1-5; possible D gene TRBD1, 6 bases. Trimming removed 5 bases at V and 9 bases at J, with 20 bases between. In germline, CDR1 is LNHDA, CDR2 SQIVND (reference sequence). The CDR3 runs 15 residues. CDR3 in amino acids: CASSRLRDTDPPQHF. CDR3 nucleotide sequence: TGTGCCAGTAGTCGCCTCCGGGACACGGATCCGCCCCAGCATTTT. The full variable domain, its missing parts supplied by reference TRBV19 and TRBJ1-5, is DGGITQSPKYLFRKEGQNVTLSCEQNLNHDAMYWYRQDPGQGLRLIYYSQIVNDFQKGDIAEGYSVSREKKESFPLTVTSAQKNPTAFYLCASSRLRDTDPPQHFGDGTRLSIL.

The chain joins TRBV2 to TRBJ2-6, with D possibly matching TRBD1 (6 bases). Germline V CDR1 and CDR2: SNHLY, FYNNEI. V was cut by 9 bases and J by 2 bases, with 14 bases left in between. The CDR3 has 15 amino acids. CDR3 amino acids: CASHRVWTGANVLTF. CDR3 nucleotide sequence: TGTGCCAGTCACAGGGTATGGACTGGGGCCAACGTCCTGACTTTC. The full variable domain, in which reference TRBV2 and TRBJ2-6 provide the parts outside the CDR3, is EPEVTQTPSHQVTQMGQEVILRCVPISNHLYFYWYRQILGQKVEFLVSFYNNEISEKSEIFDDQFSVERPDGSNFTLKIRSTKLEDSAMYFCASHRVWTGANVLTFGAGSRLTVL.

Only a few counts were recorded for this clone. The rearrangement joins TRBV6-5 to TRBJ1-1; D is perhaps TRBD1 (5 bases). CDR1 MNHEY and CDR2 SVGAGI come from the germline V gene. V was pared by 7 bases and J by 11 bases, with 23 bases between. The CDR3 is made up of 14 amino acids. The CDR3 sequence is CASTPTRGRAFAFF. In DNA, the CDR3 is TGTGCCAGCACCCCCACCCGGGGCAGGGCCTTTGCTTTCTTT.

The CDR3 sequence: CASSSHSGSDYEQYF. CDR3 in DNA: TGTGCCAGTAGTTCGCATAGCGGGTCAGACTACGAGCAGTACTTC. The V and J genes are TRBV19 and TRBJ2-7; 7 positions match TRBD2. After removal of 5 bases from V and 3 bases from J, the junction contained 10 bases not matched to a gene. Germline CDR1 and CDR2: LNHDA and SQIVND (reference sequence). The CDR3 loop spans 15 amino acids. Drawing the rest from reference TRBV19 and TRBJ2-7, the complete variable domain is DGGITQSPKYLFRKEGQNVTLSCEQNLNHDAMYWYRQDPGQGLRLIYYSQIVNDFQKGDIAEGYSVSREKKESFPLTVTSAQKNPTAFYLCASSSHSGSDYEQYFGPGTRLTVT.

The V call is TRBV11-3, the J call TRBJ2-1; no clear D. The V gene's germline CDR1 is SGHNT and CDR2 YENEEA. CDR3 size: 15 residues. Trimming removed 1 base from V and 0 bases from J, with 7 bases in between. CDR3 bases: TGTGCCAGCAGCTTAGGCAGAAGCTCCTACAATGAGCAGTTCTTC. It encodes CASSLGRSSYNEQFF.